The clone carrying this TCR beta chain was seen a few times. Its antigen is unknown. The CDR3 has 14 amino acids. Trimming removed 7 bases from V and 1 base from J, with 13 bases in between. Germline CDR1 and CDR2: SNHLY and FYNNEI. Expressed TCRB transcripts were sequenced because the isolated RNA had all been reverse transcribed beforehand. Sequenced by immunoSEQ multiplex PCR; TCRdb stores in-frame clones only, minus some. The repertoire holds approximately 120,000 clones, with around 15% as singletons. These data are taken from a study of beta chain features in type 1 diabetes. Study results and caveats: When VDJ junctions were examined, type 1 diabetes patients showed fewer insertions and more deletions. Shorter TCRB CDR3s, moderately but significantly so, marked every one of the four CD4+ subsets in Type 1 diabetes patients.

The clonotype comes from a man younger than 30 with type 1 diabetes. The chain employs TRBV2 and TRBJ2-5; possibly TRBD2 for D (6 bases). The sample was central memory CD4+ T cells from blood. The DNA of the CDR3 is TGTGCCAGCAACCGAGGGGACTTCCAAGAGACCCAGTACTTC. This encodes CASNRGDFQETQYF.